This T cell receptor (beta chain) came from a study of T cells after yellow fever vaccination. Each CDR3 protein gets one entry after TCRdb re-called the 5' RACE reads with MiXCR. Here the sample spans over 120,000 distinct CDR3 sequences, less than 8.5% being singletons. Study-level findings and limits: Compared with primary, the secondary response was weaker and peaked at day 5, not 15. Some clonotypes were seen in both the CD4 and the CD8 compartments. These made up a small share and likely arose from convergent recombination.

From germline, CDR1 is SQVTM and CDR2 ANQGSEA. CDR3 length: 17 amino acids. With V trimmed by 7 bases and J by 3 bases, 16 bases remained unmatched. This clonotype was counted ten times or more. Its antigen is unidentified. The TCR comes from a man aged 30-40 years who received the YFV17D yellow fever vaccine. J is TRBJ2-3 and V is TRBV29-1, with 10 nucleotides matching TRBD1. The starting material was CD4+ T cells sorted from PBMCs, obtained 10 days after the yellow fever booster vaccination. The CDR3 nucleotides read TGCAGCGGCGAAGGCGCAGCGGGACAGGGGACGACAGATACGCAGTATTTT. It encodes CSGEGAAGQGTTDTQYF.